This T cell receptor (beta chain) was observed in a study of blood T cell repertoires in COVID-19. The wider study: The United States, Italy and Spain provided the acute and convalescent COVID-19 samples. The cDNA or gDNA used as material had been derived from T cells, B-cell-depleted T cells, or PBMCs.

The authors' processing: How many nucleated cells were present was estimated from reference gene primer amplification. Assay: immunoSEQ multiplex PCR; the TCRdb copy retains only in-frame clones and omits some. That table furnishes V, J and clone size, whereas the DNA furnished D and trimming. The data show around 58,000 clones, about 91% seen once. V lost 9 bases to trimming and J lost 1 base; unmatched junction nucleotides: 3. CDR1 and CDR2 (germline): SGHRS, YFSETQ. The CDR3 length is 12 residues. The sequence was obtained from a woman aged 55-70 years with active or convalescent COVID-19. Sequencing used peripheral blood. V and J are TRBV5-1 and TRBJ1-1; 7 nucleotides align to TRBD1. The CDR3 protein is CATRQGNTEAFF. Here the CDR3 DNA reads TGCGCCACCAGACAGGGGAACACTGAAGCTTTCTTT.